This paragraph reports one TCR beta chain. The junction departs from the called germline gene at one end, perhaps through a read error. The CDR3 extends over 14 amino acids. Germline CDR1 and CDR2: MGHDK and SYGVNS. The authors ran the assay at deep level. Using immunoSEQ multiplex PCR, the repertoire was profiled, and TCRdb retains in-frame clones only, with some absent. Of hundreds of thousands of clones in the sample, over 60% were seen once. This entry belongs to a study of shared clonotypes between healthy human individuals. The clonotype was recovered from a woman aged 40 to 55 in good health. Some clones in this sample may be carry-over from other donors' samples. The source material was PBMCs. The V gene is TRBV25-1, the J gene TRBJ1-3; TRBD1 matches 7 bases. The chain's CDR3 is CTSSVGGDGNTIYF. DNA of the CDR3: TGTACCAGCAGTGTAGGGGGCGATGGAAACACCATATATTTT.